The next 30 T cell receptor beta chains were all read from a single sample in a study of blood T cell repertoires in COVID-19. Data came from immunoSEQ multiplex PCR; TCRdb stores just in-frame clones and leaves some out. The sample lists about 220,000 clones; roughly 79% were seen once. The sequenced sample was PBMCs or T cells enriched from blood (not recorded which). All receptors come from a man in his forties or fifties who had recovered from COVID-19.

The rearrangement links TRBV7-2 to TRBJ1-5; D is uncertain. Germline values: CDR1 SGHTA, CDR2 FQGNSA. Trimming took off 2 bases at V and 8 bases at J, with 10 bases between the two ends. The CDR3 consists of 13 residues. CDR3 residues: CASSLLTAEPQHF. CDR3 DNA sequence: TGTGCCAGCAGCTTACTCACAGCAGAGCCCCAGCATTTT.

The genes are TRBV7-2 and TRBJ2-1; D remains unclear. Trimming cost V 5 bases and J 1 base, with 6 bases left between them. CDR3 length equals 13 residues. The germline V gene encodes CDR1 SGHTA and CDR2 FQGNSA. This chain's CDR3 is CASSPTSYNEQFF. CDR3 DNA sequence: TGTGCCAGCAGCCCCACATCCTACAATGAGCAGTTCTTC.

The table lists this clone with a count of one. The CDR3 loop reads CASSLGGRDTQYF. CDR3 in DNA: TGTGCCAGCAGCTTAGGCGGTCGAGATACGCAGTATTTT. The rearrangement joins TRBV13 to TRBJ2-3; no clear D. The length of the CDR3 is 13 residues. Trimming pared 0 bases from V and 5 bases from J, leaving 6 bases between. Looked up from germline, CDR1 is PRHDT and CDR2 is FYEKMQ (reference sequence).

The chain recombines TRBV4-2 with TRBJ2-1, with 14 bases that match TRBD2. J gave up 3 bases and V 5 bases, and 6 bases lay outside the gene matches. Germline CDR1 is LGHNA and CDR2 is YNFKEQ. This CDR3 is built from 17 residues. The CDR3 is CASSAWTSGGIYNEQFF. CDR3 nucleotide sequence: TGTGCCAGCAGCGCTTGGACTAGCGGGGGGATCTACAATGAGCAGTTCTTC.

This clone has just one count. The chain joins TRBV18 to TRBJ1-2; 9 bases match TRBD1. Unmatched junction bases numbered 6, after V lost 3 bases and J lost 4 bases. This CDR3 has 15 residues. From germline, CDR1 is KGHSH and CDR2 LQKENI. CDR3 DNA: TGTGCCAGCTCACCGTCGACAGGGGGAGTCTATGGCTACACCTTC. Protein sequence: CASSPSTGGVYGYTF.

V is TRBV9 and J is TRBJ1-5; D is undetermined. Trimming removed 0 bases at V and 0 bases at J, with 10 bases between. In germline, CDR1 is SGDLS, CDR2 YYNGEE. This CDR3 region has 16 residues. As DNA, the CDR3 is TGTGCCAGCAGCGTAGCGTCCGGGAATAGCAATCAGCCCCAGCATTTT. This sequence encodes CASSVASGNSNQPQHF.

The chain recombines TRBV27 with TRBJ1-1; D is perhaps TRBD1 (6 bases). Germline CDR1 MNHEY, CDR2 SMNVEV (reference sequence). V was clipped by 6 bases and J by 1 base, with 12 bases between them. The CDR3 totals 14 residues. The CDR3 sequence: CASRIRGWNTEAFF. The CDR3 DNA sequence: TGTGCCAGCAGGATCAGGGGCTGGAACACTGAAGCTTTCTTT.

This clone occurred once. This chain joins TRBV7-9 and TRBJ1-2, with 9 bases lining up with TRBD1. The CDR3 is 14 residues long. The junction had 6 bases not matched to a gene; V was cut back by 5 bases and J by 5 bases. Germline V gene data show CDR1 as SEHNR and CDR2 as FQNEAQ (reference sequence). CDR3 nucleotides: TGTGCCAGCAGCCCCTGGGACAGGGAGTATGGCTACACCTTC. The encoded protein is CASSPWDREYGYTF.

This clone has only a few counts. The CDR3 DNA is TGTGCCACCAGTGACCTAGGGACAGACGAAGTATATGGCTACACCTTC. Translation gives CATSDLGTDEVYGYTF. The chain couples TRBV24-1 to TRBJ1-2; 7 bases are a match to TRBD1. CDR1 is KGHDR, CDR2 SFDVKD, per germline. The CDR3 runs to 16 residues. V dropped 4 bases and J dropped 5; count of bases not matched to a gene: 12.

The chain joins TRBV28 to TRBJ1-2; perhaps TRBD1 as D (6 bases). The germline CDR1 and CDR2 sequences are MDHEN and SYDVKM. This CDR3 region has 12 residues. Trimming cost V 6 bases and J 7 bases, with 12 bases left between them. CDR3 DNA: TGTGCCAGCAGGGACTCAGGGGTTGGCTACACCTTC. Protein product: CASRDSGVGYTF.

The rearrangement uses TRBV6-1 and TRBJ1-6, with 10 bases lining up with TRBD1. The V segment lost 4 bases and the J segment 6 bases; nucleotides outside the gene matches: 6. This CDR3 contains 16 residues. CDR1 and CDR2 from the germline V gene are MNHNS and SASEGT. The CDR3 nucleotides are TGTGCCAGCAGTGGAAGAGGACAGGGGGGTAATTCACCCCTCCACTTT. It codes for CASSGRGQGGNSPLHF.

The genes are TRBV30 and TRBJ2-6; the match to TRBD1 covers 7 bases. Germline-derived CDR1 and CDR2 are GTSNPN and SVGIG (reference sequence). The CDR3 length is 17 residues. Trimming took 2 bases from V and 0 from J; bases not matched to a gene: 7. The CDR3 here is CAWSKGQVSSGANVLTF. The CDR3 coding sequence is TGTGCCTGGAGTAAAGGACAGGTCTCCTCTGGGGCCAACGTCCTGACTTTC.

The rearrangement uses TRBV15 and TRBJ2-1, with D maybe TRBD2 (6 bases). There are 16 residues in the CDR3. Germline V lookup: CDR1 LNHNV, CDR2 YYDKDF (reference sequence). V was shortened by 0 bases and J by 2 bases, with 11 bases between the two germline ends. This CDR3 is CATSRDGRGTYNEQFF. The CDR3 DNA sequence: TGTGCCACCAGCAGAGATGGGCGGGGTACCTACAATGAGCAGTTCTTC.

This clone was seen repeatedly, ten times or more. The chain joins TRBV6-5 to TRBJ1-2; 9 bases fit TRBD1. The junction had 5 bases not matched to a gene; V was cut back by 2 bases and J by 10 bases. The CDR3 has 13 residues. The V gene's germline CDR1 is MNHEY and CDR2 SVGAGI. The CDR3 region is CASSYHGQGHYTF. As DNA, the CDR3 is TGTGCCAGCAGTTACCACGGACAGGGGCACTACACCTTC.

The chain joins TRBV7-2 to TRBJ1-6; 10 positions agree with TRBD1. Germline assignment: CDR1 SGHTA and CDR2 FQGNSA. This CDR3 comprises 16 residues. The ends lost 4 bases at V and 8 bases at J; junction bases unmatched: 8. CDR3: CASSWGATGGDSPLHF. The CDR3 coding sequence is TGTGCCAGCAGCTGGGGGGCGACAGGGGGCGATTCACCCCTCCACTTT.

The V and J genes are TRBV7-6 and TRBJ1-5; the D gene is possibly TRBD1 (6 bases). The germline V gene has CDR1 SGHVS and CDR2 FNYEAQ. The V gene lost 5 bases and the J gene lost 3 bases, with 17 bases spanning the gap. The CDR3 loop spans 16 amino acids. In DNA, the CDR3 is TGTGCCAGCAGCGATCCCAAACAGGGCGACAATCAGCCCCAGCATTTT. Its translation: CASSDPKQGDNQPQHF.

The chain uses TRBV19 and TRBJ1-1, with D tentatively TRBD1 (5 bases). Germline CDR1 reads LNHDA; CDR2 reads SQIVND (reference sequence). The CDR3 has 14 amino acids. V was cut by 7 bases and J by 7 bases, with 19 bases left in between. CDR3 bases: TGTGCCAGTACCCCCTCAATTGGGGGGATTGAAGCTTTCTTT. It specifies CASTPSIGGIEAFF.

The CDR3 sequence: CASRGDSYEQYF. The CDR3 nucleotides read TGTGCCAGCAGGGGCGACAGCTACGAGCAGTACTTC. The chain is built from TRBV7-9 and TRBJ2-7; maybe TRBD1 (5 bases). Trimming removed 6 bases from V and 3 bases from J, with 9 bases in between. Germline CDR1 and CDR2: SEHNR and FQNEAQ (reference sequence). The CDR3 consists of 12 residues.

This clone was observed at least ten times. The chain has TRBV21-1 and TRBJ1-6. TRBV21-1 is recorded as a pseudogene. The CDR3 contains 14 residues. CDR3 loop: CASSKVRGNSPLHF. The CDR3 region has the DNA TGTGCCAGCAGCAAGGTCCGGGGGAATTCACCCCTCCACTTT.

Only a few counts were recorded for this clone. The chain recombines TRBV9 with TRBJ2-2, with 10 bases lining up with TRBD1. The CDR3 length is 16 residues. Germline V CDR1 and CDR2: SGDLS, YYNGEE. Trimming took 2 bases from V and 5 from J; bases not matched to a gene: 6. CDR3 in amino acids: CASSVSGTGVTGELFF. The DNA of the CDR3 is TGTGCCAGCAGCGTGTCCGGGACAGGGGTGACCGGGGAGCTGTTTTTT.

The chain has TRBV5-1 and TRBJ2-3; D unclear. From germline, CDR1 is SGHRS and CDR2 YFSETQ. The germline V and J ends were trimmed by 5 bases and 3 bases, with 10 bases remaining between them. This CDR3 has 13 amino acids. The CDR3 reads CASSRELTDTQYF. The CDR3 nucleotides read TGCGCCAGCAGTCGAGAATTAACAGATACGCAGTATTTT.

The chain recombines TRBV6-5 with TRBJ2-7, with 10 nucleotides matching TRBD1. CDR1 and CDR2 from the germline V gene are MNHEY and SVGAGI. There are 15 residues in the CDR3. V was clipped by 6 bases and J by 2 bases; unmatched bases: 7. CDR3 amino acids: CASSDPGQGTYEQYF. CDR3 in DNA: TGTGCCAGCAGCGACCCGGGACAGGGGACCTACGAGCAGTACTTC.

This clone turned up a few times. This chain uses TRBV29-1 with TRBJ2-7; 8 nucleotides match TRBD2. Germline CDR1 reads SQVTM; CDR2 reads ANQGSEA. The junction had 15 bases not matched to a gene; V was cut back by 5 bases and J by 9 bases. The CDR3 is 14 residues long. CDR3 residues: CSVPSESGSPRQYF. DNA of the CDR3: TGCAGCGTTCCCTCAGAAAGCGGGAGCCCGCGGCAGTACTTC.

Only one count was recorded for this clone. The V gene is TRBV29-1, the J gene TRBJ1-4; D possibly corresponds to TRBD1 (5 bases). The CDR3 extends over 13 amino acids. The V end lost 4 bases, the J end lost 3 bases, and 9 bases lay between the germline ends. Germline assignment: CDR1 SQVTM and CDR2 ANQGSEA. Written as DNA, the CDR3 is TGCAGCGTTGCTAGGGGTGCTAATGAAAAACTGTTTTTT. The encoded protein is CSVARGANEKLFF.

This chain connects TRBV5-1 to TRBJ1-4; 10 bases fit TRBD1. This CDR3 spans 16 amino acids. J lost 5 bases, V lost 0 bases, and 4 bases had no gene match. Germline CDR1 and CDR2: SGHRS and YFSETQ. The CDR3 reads CASSLGPGQGNEKLFF. CDR3 nucleotide sequence: TGCGCCAGCAGCTTGGGCCCGGGACAGGGGAATGAAAAACTGTTTTTT.

The V call is TRBV2, the J call TRBJ1-4, with unresolved D. The CDR3 has 13 amino acids. Trimming stripped 9 bases from V and 7 bases from J, with 15 bases between. Germline V lookup: CDR1 SNHLY, CDR2 FYNNEI. Here the CDR3 reads CASRLDEREKLFF. DNA for the CDR3: TGTGCCAGTAGACTCGACGAGCGTGAAAAACTGTTTTTT.

The chain employs TRBV19 and TRBJ2-7; weak D call: TRBD2 (7 bases). The germline V and J ends were trimmed by 5 bases and 0 bases, with 17 bases remaining between them. The CDR3 consists of 16 residues. CDR1 LNHDA and CDR2 SQIVND come from the germline V gene (reference sequence). CDR3 region: CASSERWGGYSYEQYF. The CDR3 nucleotides read TGTGCCAGTAGTGAGAGGTGGGGGGGCTACTCCTACGAGCAGTACTTC.

This clone has only a few counts. The chain is built from TRBV27 and TRBJ1-6; 12 positions agree with TRBD1. J lost 3 bases, V lost 3 bases, and 9 bases had no gene match. Germline V gives CDR1 MNHEY, CDR2 SMNVEV (reference sequence). The CDR3 is made up of 19 amino acids. CDR3 sequence reads: CASSFRAGQGANYNSPLHF. The CDR3 DNA is TGTGCCAGCAGTTTCCGGGCGGGACAGGGGGCTAACTATAATTCACCCCTCCACTTT.

This clone came up a few times. The chain has TRBV4-1 and TRBJ2-3; TRBD2 aligns across 13 bases. The ends lost 4 bases at V and 2 bases at J; junction bases unmatched: 9. Germline values: CDR1 MGHRA, CDR2 YSYEKL. This CDR3 comprises 18 residues. CDR3 amino acids: CASSRGLAGVSPTDTQYF. CDR3 DNA sequence: TGCGCCAGCAGCCGAGGACTAGCGGGGGTGAGTCCCACAGATACGCAGTATTTT.

The gene calls are TRBV5-1 and TRBJ2-2; TRBD2 aligns across 7 bases. Germline values: CDR1 SGHRS, CDR2 YFSETQ. There are 15 residues in the CDR3. The ends lost 5 bases at V and 1 base at J; junction bases unmatched: 5. The DNA for the CDR3 is TGCGCCAGCAGAGAGGCTAGCGGGAACACCGGGGAGCTGTTTTTT. This translates into CASREASGNTGELFF. The full variable domain, in which reference TRBV5-1 and TRBJ2-2 provide the parts outside the CDR3, is KAGVTQTPRYLIKTRGQQVTLSCSPISGHRSVSWYQQTPGQGLQFLFEYFSETQRNKGNFPGRFSGRQFSNSRSEMNVSTLELGDSALYLCASREASGNTGELFFGEGSRLTVL.